The rows below give T cell receptor beta chains drawn from one sample of a study of fetal regulatory T cell absence and autoimmunity. Sequencing used immunoSEQ multiplex PCR; TCRdb keeps in-frame clones, though not all of them. The sample yields about 95,000 clones, about two thirds seen once. Sequences were obtained from pancreas tissue. All receptors come from a male donor with IPEX syndrome. Each CDR3 is given with its conserved first and last residue. D genes are given only for firm matches. Rows may omit the clone size; those that give it use once, few, many or a size class.

TRBD1	TRBV2	TRBJ1-1	once	TGTGCCAGCAGTGAAGCTTGGGACAGTGAAAACACTGAAGCTTTCTTT	CASSEAWDSENTEAFF
TRBD2	TRBV10-3	TRBJ2-3	once	TGTGCCATCAGTGAGTCCCGACTAGCGGGAGGGCCGGGCACAGATACGCAGTATTTT	CAISESRLAGGPGTDTQYF
TRBD1	TRBV7-2	TRBJ1-2	once	TGTGCCAGCAGCTTAGGAGAAGGGACAGATCTTTATGGCTACACCTTC	CASSLGEGTDLYGYTF
NA	TRBV7-9	TRBJ1-2	NA	TGTGCCAGCAGCCCGACAGGTAGTATGAGCTACACCTTC	CASSPTGSMSYTF
TRBD2	TRBV9	TRBJ2-1	NA	TGTGCCAGCAGCAACGGGGGGGCCTGGATCGATGAGCAGTTCTTC	CASSNGGAWIDEQFF
NA	TRBV27	TRBJ1-5	NA	TGTGCCAGCAGTTTACGGGGGATGAGCAATCAGCCCCAGCATTTT	CASSLRGMSNQPQHF
NA	TRBV5-1	TRBJ2-2	NA	TGCGCCAGCAGCCTGACAGGTCCCCCGGCCGGGGAGCTGTTTTTT	CASSLTGPPAGELFF
NA	TRBV25-1	TRBJ2-5	NA	TGTGCCAGCCGACCGGCCGACTCCTCCGGGACCCAGTACTTC	CASRPADSSGTQYF
NA	TRBV10-3	TRBJ2-5	NA	TGTGCCATCGGACGGTTGGAGACCCAGTACTTC	CAIGRLETQYF
TRBD1	TRBV2	TRBJ2-1	NA	TGTGCCAGCAGTGTCCGGGACAGACCCTACAATGAGCAGTTCTTC	CASSVRDRPYNEQFF
TRBD2	TRBV7-9	TRBJ2-3	NA	TGTGCCAGCAGCTTAGGACCTAGCGGGAACACAGATACGCAGTATTTT	CASSLGPSGNTDTQYF
TRBD2	TRBV5-4	TRBJ2-5	few	TGTGCCAGCAGCCTAAAGCTAGCGGGAGGAGAGACCCAGTACTTC	CASSLKLAGGETQYF
NA	TRBV27	TRBJ2-1	NA	TGTGCCAGCAGCCCACCCAGGGCCCCCAGCTTCAATGAGCAGTTCTTC	CASSPPRAPSFNEQFF
TRBD1	TRBV27	TRBJ2-7	NA	TGTGCCAGCATCTCAGGGACAGGGGGCCCACTATACGAGCAGTACTTC	CASISGTGGPLYEQYF
TRBD1	TRBV6-1	TRBJ1-5	few	TGTGCCAGCAGTGAAGGACAGGGGGTCCAGCCCCAGCATTTT	CASSEGQGVQPQHF
NA	TRBV10-3	TRBJ1-1	few	TGTGCCATCAGTGAGTCCAGGGGCACTGAAGCTTTCTTT	CAISESRGTEAFF
NA	TRBV6-6	TRBJ2-7	NA	TGTGCCAGCAGTTACCGGACCAAATGGGCGTACGAGCAGTACTTC	CASSYRTKWAYEQYF
TRBD2	TRBV5-1	TRBJ2-2	NA	TGCGCCAGCAGCTGGACGGCTAGCGGGGGAACCGGGGAGCTGTTTTTT	CASSWTASGGTGELFF